The entry below describes one T cell receptor beta chain. Its specificity is not known. A much larger clone differs by one base, so this may be a read error. The entry originates in a study of tumor-infiltrating lymphocytes in primary liver carcinoma. As for the study in general: Patients were both men and women, whose ages ran from 30 to 69 years. Study-wide findings and caveats: Tumor-adjacent and tumor-blood pairs overlapped less than tumor region pairs did.

Germline V lookup: CDR1 MDHEN, CDR2 SYDVKM. V lost 7 bases and J lost 5; bases outside the gene matches: 12. The length of the CDR3 is 16 residues. A primer matching the constant region was used to make TCR beta cDNA from about 500 ng of total RNA. Three nested multiplex PCR rounds, a slightly modified ARM-PCR method, built the TCR beta libraries. PCR rounds one and two used TRBV1-TRBV30 forward primers with a C-beta reverse primer for around 11 cycles each. TCRdb recomputed calls from the multiplex PCR reads with MiXCR, one row per CDR3 protein. Of about 75,000 distinct CDR3 sequences listed, 69% are singletons. Taking about 17-32 mg of unsorted bulk tissue, the authors co-extracted RNA and DNA.

This sequence joins TRBV28 and TRBJ2-3; TRBD1 aligns across 10 bases. This sequence originates from a man in his forties with primary liver carcinoma and hepatitis B virus infection. Material for sequencing was tumor-adjacent normal liver tissue. This chain's CDR3 is CASNRAGQGMGDTQYF. CDR3 in DNA: TGTGCCAGCAACCGGGCGGGACAGGGGATGGGAGATACGCAGTATTTT.